This is a list of T cell receptor beta chains from one sample in a study of cytomegalovirus exposure and HLA in healthy donors. The repertoire was sequenced with immunoSEQ multiplex PCR; TCRdb's copy has only in-frame clones and lacks some. The table lists about 52,000 clones. Sequenced material: PBMCs. These receptor sequences come from a woman aged 55-75 years in good health and CMV-seropositive. Each CDR3 is given with its conserved first and last residue. The order of the fields is V gene, D gene, CDR3 length, clone size, J gene, CDR3 DNA, CDR3 protein. D genes are given only for firm matches. The size entry is marked missing in some rows and otherwise reads once, few, many or a size class.

TRBV6-5	NA	15	NA	TRBJ1-5	TGTGCCAGCAGCTTGGGGGGGGGCGAAGGTCAGCCCCAGCATTTT	CASSLGGGEGQPQHF
TRBV7-6	NA	15	NA	TRBJ2-1	TGTGCCAGCAGCTTAGGGGCAGGTATAGGCAATGAGCAGTTCTTC	CASSLGAGIGNEQFF
TRBV6-5	TRBD2	15	NA	TRBJ2-1	TGTGCCAGCAGTTATGGACTAGCGGGGGGGAATGAGCAGTTCTTC	CASSYGLAGGNEQFF
TRBV5-6	TRBD1	15	NA	TRBJ2-7	TGTGCCAGCAGCCACAGGGGGAGAACTGCCTACGAGCAGTACTTC	CASSHRGRTAYEQYF
TRBV28	NA	14	NA	TRBJ1-2	TGTGCCAGCAGTTTCCCGCCATCCCAGTATGGCTACACCTTC	CASSFPPSQYGYTF
TRBV2	TRBD1	15	NA	TRBJ1-5	TGTGCCAGCAAGTGGAGACAGGGGAGCAATCAGCCCCAGCATTTT	CASKWRQGSNQPQHF
TRBV13	TRBD1	15	NA	TRBJ2-7	TGTGCCAGCAGCTTAGACAGGGGCAGGTCCTACGAGCAGTACTTC	CASSLDRGRSYEQYF
TRBV2	NA	15	NA	TRBJ1-5	TGTGCCAGCAGTGATGGCCCGGGTGAGGTGCAGCCCCAGCATTTT	CASSDGPGEVQPQHF
TRBV19	TRBD1	14	NA	TRBJ1-6	TGTGCCACCCGACAGGGGGCTTATAATTCACCCCTCCACTTT	CATRQGAYNSPLHF
TRBV11-2	TRBD1	13	NA	TRBJ1-2	TGTGCCAGCAGATTGACAGGGAACTATGGCTACACCTTC	CASRLTGNYGYTF
TRBV7-9	NA	16	NA	TRBJ2-2	TGTGCCAGCAGGAGCCCCCCAGCGGATTACACCGGGGAGCTGTTTTTT	CASRSPPADYTGELFF
TRBV7-2	TRBD2	16	NA	TRBJ2-7	TGTGCCAGCAGCCCTCAAACCGGGACTAGATTTTACGAGCAGTACTTC	CASSPQTGTRFYEQYF
TRBV27	TRBD2	15	NA	TRBJ2-1	TGTGCCAGCAGTTTACGGGGGGGCCGCAACAATGAGCAGTTCTTC	CASSLRGGRNNEQFF
TRBV5-6	NA	17	medium-sized	TRBJ2-2	TGTGCCAGCAGGGGGGGGTCGGGGGCCCTTAACACCGGGGAGCTGTTTTTT	CASRGGSGALNTGELFF
TRBV4-1	TRBD2	18	NA	TRBJ2-1	TGCGCCAGCAGCCATCCTGCAAATCTAGCGGGGGGCTACAATGAGCAGTTCTTC	CASSHPANLAGGYNEQFF
TRBV6-4	NA	14	NA	TRBJ1-2	TGTGCCAGCAGGGCCCATGCTGCTAACTATGGCTACACCTTC	CASRAHAANYGYTF
TRBV2	NA	15	NA	TRBJ1-5	TGTGCCAGCCGTGGACAGTCTATGGGCAATCAGCCCCAGCATTTT	CASRGQSMGNQPQHF
TRBV10-2	NA	12	NA	TRBJ2-7	TGCGCCAGCAGTTACGGCTCCTACGAGCAGTACTTC	CASSYGSYEQYF
TRBV7-2	TRBD2	15	NA	TRBJ2-1	TGTGCCAGCAGCTTATTGACGGGGGGGCGAGGTGAGCAGTTCTTC	CASSLLTGGRGEQFF
TRBV7-8	TRBD1	15	NA	TRBJ1-6	TGTGCCAGCAGCTTAGCCGGGACAGCCAATTCACCCCTCCACTTT	CASSLAGTANSPLHF
TRBV7-2	TRBD1	18	NA	TRBJ1-1	TGTGCCAGCAGCGCGTATCTGACAGGGGGTATGGGGAACACTGAAGCTTTCTTT	CASSAYLTGGMGNTEAFF
TRBV7-2	TRBD1	15	NA	TRBJ2-1	TGTGCCAGCAGCCTATTGGGACAGGCTTACAATGAGCAGTTCTTC	CASSLLGQAYNEQFF
TRBV29-1	TRBD1	14	NA	TRBJ1-5	TGCAGCGTTGAGACAGGGTCGGCCAATCAGCCCCAGCATTTT	CSVETGSANQPQHF
TRBV6-6	NA	12	NA	TRBJ1-3	TGTGCCAGCAGGAGTTACGGAAACACCATATATTTT	CASRSYGNTIYF
TRBV14	NA	14	NA	TRBJ2-2	TGTGCCAGCAGCCCGGGATTTTCAAAGGGGGAGCTGTTTTTT	CASSPGFSKGELFF
TRBV18	NA	14	NA	TRBJ2-7	TGTGCCAGCTCACCGCAGGGCAGCGCCTACGAGCAGTACTTC	CASSPQGSAYEQYF
TRBV5-5	TRBD1	17	NA	TRBJ2-6	TGTGCCAGCAGCCCGGGACAGGTTAGATCTGGGGCCAACGTCCTGACTTTC	CASSPGQVRSGANVLTF
TRBV7-9	TRBD1	14	NA	TRBJ1-1	TGTGCCAGCAGGGGGACAGGGATGAACACTGAAGCTTTCTTT	CASRGTGMNTEAFF
TRBV7-2	NA	14	NA	TRBJ2-5	TGTGCCAGCAGCCACCGGGGATCCAAAGAGACCCAGTACTTC	CASSHRGSKETQYF
TRBV5-1	NA	16	NA	TRBJ1-6	TGCGCCAGCCGGACTAGCACCAGGGATGGAGATTCACCCCTCCACTTT	CASRTSTRDGDSPLHF
TRBV6-6	TRBD1	14	NA	TRBJ1-1	TGTGCCAGCAGTCAACAGGGGGCGAGGGCTGAAGCTTTCTTT	CASSQQGARAEAFF
TRBV7-2	TRBD1	13	NA	TRBJ1-1	TGTGCCAGCAGCTTAGACAGGGGGGCTGAAGCTTTCTTT	CASSLDRGAEAFF
TRBV4-1	NA	14	NA	TRBJ2-5	TGCGCCAGCAGCCTTTCTCCGGGCCAAGAGACCCAGTACTTC	CASSLSPGQETQYF
TRBV7-8	TRBD1	15	NA	TRBJ1-2	TGTGCCAGCAGCTCAGCGGGACAGGGGCCTTATGGCTACACCTTC	CASSSAGQGPYGYTF
TRBV5-1	NA	14	NA	TRBJ1-6	TGCGCCAGTTCCCTTAGCTTTTATAATTCACCCCTCCACTTT	CASSLSFYNSPLHF
TRBV7-9	NA	15	NA	TRBJ1-2	TGTGCCAGCAGCTCCCTGACCCAGGAAAACTATGGCTACACCTTC	CASSSLTQENYGYTF
TRBV6-5	TRBD1	13	NA	TRBJ1-2	TGTGCCAGCAGTTACGGGACAGGGCTAAGCTACACCTTC	CASSYGTGLSYTF
TRBV28	NA	15	NA	TRBJ1-5	TGTGCCAGCAGACTACAGACAGCATTCAATCAGCCCCAGCATTTT	CASRLQTAFNQPQHF
TRBV2	NA	11	NA	TRBJ2-5	TGTGCCAGCAGCTCTTTCGAGACCCAGTACTTC	CASSSFETQYF
TRBV6-5	NA	13	NA	TRBJ1-6	TGTGCCAGCAGTCCCCGGGGGGCTTCACCCCTCCACTTT	CASSPRGASPLHF
TRBV29-1	NA	14	NA	TRBJ1-1	TGCAGCGTAAAACTACAGGGTTTGGGCACTGAAGCTTTCTTT	CSVKLQGLGTEAFF
TRBV7-8	NA	14	NA	TRBJ2-7	TGTGCCAGCAGCTTAGGCATGGGAGGCTACGAGCAGTACTTC	CASSLGMGGYEQYF
TRBV5-4	TRBD1	16	NA	TRBJ2-2	TGTGCCAGCAGCCGGACAGGGGGCCCGAACACCGGGGAGCTGTTTTTT	CASSRTGGPNTGELFF
TRBV18	TRBD1	16	NA	TRBJ1-4	TGTGCCAGCTCACCAACCGGGACAGGGAAGGTTGGAAAACTGTTTTTT	CASSPTGTGKVGKLFF
TRBV6-5	TRBD1	14	NA	TRBJ1-2	TGTGCCAGCAGTTACCAGGGGGCGGCTTATGGCTACACCTTC	CASSYQGAAYGYTF
TRBV18	NA	13	NA	TRBJ2-7	TGTGCCAGCTCACCTAAAGGCGGGTTCGAGCAGTACTTC	CASSPKGGFEQYF
TRBV25-1	NA	11	NA	TRBJ2-7	TGTGCCAGCAGTACAGGGCATACGCAGTACTTC	CASSTGHTQYF
TRBV5-1	NA	13	NA	TRBJ1-2	TGCGCCAGCAGCCCTGACAGTAACTATGGCTACACCTTC	CASSPDSNYGYTF
TRBV4-3	TRBD1	19	NA	TRBJ2-6	TGCGCCAGCAGCCAAGATCCCGGACAGGGGGATTCTGGGGCCAACGTCCTGACTTTC	CASSQDPGQGDSGANVLTF
TRBV7-9	NA	15	NA	TRBJ2-1	TGTGCCAGCTTGGGTTGGGGGCCCTCCTACAATGAGCAGTTCTTC	CASLGWGPSYNEQFF
TRBV5-6	NA	13	NA	TRBJ2-2	TGTGCCAGCAGCTTGGTCGGGAACGGGGAGCTGTTTTTT	CASSLVGNGELFF
TRBV13	NA	14	NA	TRBJ1-2	TGTGCCAGCACCAGAACCCAGGGCGACTATGGCTACACCTTC	CASTRTQGDYGYTF
TRBV29-1	NA	13	NA	TRBJ1-5	TGCAGCGTTGTTGCACAGGTGGGGCAGCACCAGCATTTT	CSVVAQVGQHQHF
TRBV11-3	NA	16	NA	TRBJ1-6	TGTGCCAGCAGCCAGGCCCGTGGGGGACTTAGGTCACCCCTCCACTTT	CASSQARGGLRSPLHF
TRBV19	TRBD1	15	NA	TRBJ2-7	TGTGCCAGTAGTATCGGCGGGACAGGGGCCGGGGAGCAGTACTTC	CASSIGGTGAGEQYF
TRBV5-1	NA	12	NA	TRBJ1-3	TGCGCCAGCAGCTTACAGGGAAACACCATATATTTT	CASSLQGNTIYF
TRBV9	NA	13	NA	TRBJ1-1	TGTGCCAGCAGCGTAGCGGGGAACACTGAAGCTTTCTTT	CASSVAGNTEAFF